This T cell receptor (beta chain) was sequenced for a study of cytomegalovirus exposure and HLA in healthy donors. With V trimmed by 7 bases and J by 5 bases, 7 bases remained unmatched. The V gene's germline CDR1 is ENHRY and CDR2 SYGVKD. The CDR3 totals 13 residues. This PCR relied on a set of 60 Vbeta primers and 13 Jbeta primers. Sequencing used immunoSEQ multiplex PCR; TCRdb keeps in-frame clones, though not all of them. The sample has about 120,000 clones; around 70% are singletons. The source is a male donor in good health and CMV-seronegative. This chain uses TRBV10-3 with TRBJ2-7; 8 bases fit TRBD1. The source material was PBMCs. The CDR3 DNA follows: TGTGCCATCAAAAAAGACAGGGGCGACGAGCAGTACTTC. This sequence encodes CAIKKDRGDEQYF.